Each of the 9 T cell receptor beta chains below was sequenced from the same sample in a study of low-dose radiotherapy and immunotherapy resistance in tumors. The time point was: before trial treatment. First-strand cDNA relied on TRAV- and TRBV-specific primers spanning alpha and beta chains. TCR amplification involved 20 PCR cycles with a constant-region primer and V-primer adapter. MiXCR was run by TCRdb on the reads, yielding one entry per CDR3 protein. The sample has tens of thousands of distinct CDR3 sequences, 15% to 20% seen once; the top ten hold less than 3.5%. This sample comprised PBMCs, obtained before treatment. The receptors here all came from a male donor with prostate cancer.

This clonotype was counted at least ten times. The V and J genes are TRBV5-3 and TRBJ2-5; perhaps TRBD2 as D (7 bases). TRBV5-3 is reported as an ORF; its role is uncertain. V gave up 9 bases and J gave up 5 bases, with 20 bases separating them. The CDR3 length is 14 residues. The CDR3 DNA follows: TGTGCCATCATCAGAGTGGGGGGGCTTGAGACCCAGTACTTC. This translates into CAIIRVGGLETQYF.

As concerns this clonotype: A far larger clone is one base from this, pointing to a likely read error. The V gene is TRBV5-1, the J gene TRBJ2-1, with D possibly matching TRBD1 (6 bases). Germline assignment: CDR1 SGHRS and CDR2 YFSETQ. The CDR3 consists of 17 residues. Trimming shortened V by 0 bases and J by 12 bases, and 25 bases separated the two germline ends. The DNA for the CDR3 is TGCGCCAGCAGCTTGGGCCCCACAGGGTTCGCCCAGGAGGCGCAGTTCTTC. This sequence encodes CASSLGPTGFAQEAQFF.

This clonotype showed up many times. The DNA of the CDR3 is TGTGCCAGCAGCCGGGACTCCACGGAGACCCAGTACTTC. Translated, it gives CASSRDSTETQYF. The J gene is TRBJ2-5, the V gene TRBV7-2; D perhaps matches TRBD2 (6 bases). This CDR3 comprises 13 residues. The V gene lost 5 bases and the J gene lost 5 bases, with 12 bases spanning the gap. CDR1 and CDR2 (germline): SGHTA, FQGNSA.

Ten or more counts support this clonotype. This rearrangement joins TRBV11-1 to TRBJ2-5, with TRBD1 matching over 7 bases. The CDR3 is 15 amino acids. The V gene's germline CDR1 is SGHAT and CDR2 FQDESV (reference sequence). V shed 5 bases, J shed 1 base, and the junction held 7 bases outside the gene matches. The CDR3: CASSTRTGTQETQYF. The DNA of the CDR3 is TGTGCCAGCAGCACACGGACAGGCACCCAAGAGACCCAGTACTTC. The whole variable domain, remainder taken from reference TRBV11-1 and TRBJ2-5, is EAEVAQSPRYKITEKSQAVAFWCDPISGHATLYWYRQILGQGPELLVQFQDESVVDDSQLPKDRFSAERLKGVDSTLKIQPAELGDSAMYLCASSTRTGTQETQYFGPGTRLLVL.

This clonotype was recorded at least ten times. CDR3 sequence reads: CASSGLEPKETQYF. CDR3 coding DNA: TGTGCCAGCAGTGGTCTAGAACCTAAAGAGACCCAGTACTTC. The V gene is TRBV3-1, the J gene TRBJ2-5; no firm D call. Germline assignment: CDR1 LGHDT and CDR2 YNNKEL (reference sequence). The CDR3 has 14 residues. The V gene lost 6 bases and the J gene lost 3 bases, with 14 bases spanning the gap.

As concerns this clonotype: A read error likely explains this, since a far larger clone differs by one base. V gene TRBV4-2 combines with J gene TRBJ2-1; D tentatively fits TRBD1 or TRBD2 (5 bases each). From germline, CDR1 is LGHNA and CDR2 YNFKEQ. There are 15 residues in the CDR3. V lost 5 bases and J 10 bases, leaving 21 bases between the germline ends. The CDR3 DNA is TGTGCCAGCAGCGCCTACCGGGACCACTCCTACGAGCAGTTCTTC. This gives the protein CASSAYRDHSYEQFF.

This clonotype was recorded at least ten times. This chain joins TRBV20-1 and TRBJ1-5; 7 bases align to TRBD1. V lost 1 base, J lost 4 bases, and 7 bases stayed unmatched. The length of the CDR3 is 15 residues. The germline CDR1 and CDR2 sequences are DFQATT and SNEGSKA (reference sequence). Here the CDR3 DNA reads TGCAGTGCTAGAGTTCCAGGGGGTCTAAATCAGCCCCAGCATTTT. Protein sequence: CSARVPGGLNQPQHF.

This clonotype was observed many times. The V gene is TRBV13, the J gene TRBJ2-2; D may be TRBD1 (5 bases). V lost 1 base and J 1 base, leaving 10 bases between the germline ends. Germline V gene data show CDR1 as PRHDT and CDR2 as FYEKMQ (reference sequence). The CDR3 spans 16 residues. The CDR3 sequence: CASSLASRVNTGELFF. DNA of the CDR3: TGTGCCAGCAGCTTAGCATCCAGGGTGAACACCGGGGAGCTGTTTTTT.

Many counts were recorded for this clonotype. The gene calls are TRBV19 and TRBJ2-6; D is unclear. Trimming stripped 5 bases from V and 0 bases from J, with 26 bases between. The length of the CDR3 is 21 residues. Germline CDR1 and CDR2: LNHDA and SQIVND (reference sequence). The CDR3 DNA reads as TGTGCCAGTAGTGACTCGAACCGGGCCTCCGATAAAAGCTCTGGGGCCAACGTCCTGACTTTC. It specifies CASSDSNRASDKSSGANVLTF.